The source of this T cell receptor beta chain is a study of shared clonotypes between healthy human individuals. Study-level points and caveats: Researchers sampled blood only, noting tissue repertoires likely differ.

Concerning this clone itself: Its antigen is not identified.

CDR1 SGHTA and CDR2 FQGNSA come from the germline V gene. CDR3 size: 14 residues. V was pared by 0 bases and J by 6 bases, with 9 bases between. Method: immunoSEQ multiplex PCR; TCRdb's copy keeps in-frame clones and lacks some. The sample yields about 1.5 million clones, approximately 97% seen once. V gene TRBV7-2 combines with J gene TRBJ2-1; either TRBD1 or TRBD2 may supply D (5 bases each). The specimen was naive CD4+ T cells sorted from blood. Specified subset: CD45RA+ positively selected. This clonotype originated in a man younger than 40 in good health. The CDR3 spells CASSLAGRINEQFF. The CDR3 region has the DNA TGTGCCAGCAGCTTAGCGGGACGGATCAATGAGCAGTTCTTC.